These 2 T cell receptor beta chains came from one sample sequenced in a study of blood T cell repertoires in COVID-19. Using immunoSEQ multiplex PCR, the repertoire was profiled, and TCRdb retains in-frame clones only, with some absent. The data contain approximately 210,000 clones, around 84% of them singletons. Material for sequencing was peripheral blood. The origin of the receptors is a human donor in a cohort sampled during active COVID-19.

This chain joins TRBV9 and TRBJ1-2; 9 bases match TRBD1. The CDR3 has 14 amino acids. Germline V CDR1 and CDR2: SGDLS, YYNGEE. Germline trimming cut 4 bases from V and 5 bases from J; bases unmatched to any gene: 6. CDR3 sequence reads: CASSPRTGEYGYTF. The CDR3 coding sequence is TGTGCCAGCAGCCCCCGGACAGGGGAGTATGGCTACACCTTC.

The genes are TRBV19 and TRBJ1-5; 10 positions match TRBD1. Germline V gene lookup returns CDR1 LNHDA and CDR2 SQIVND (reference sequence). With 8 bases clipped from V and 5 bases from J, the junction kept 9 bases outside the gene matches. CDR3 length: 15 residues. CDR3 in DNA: TGTGCCAGTCACGGGGGACAGGGGATTGATCAGCCCCAGCATTTT. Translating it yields CASHGGQGIDQPQHF.